The source of this T cell receptor (beta chain) is a study of shared clonotypes between healthy human individuals. For the study at large: A donor's plate count was three for CD4 naive and three for CD4 memory; CD8 naive had two and CD8 memory one.

Deletions cut 2 bases from V and 1 base from J, with 19 bases between. The germline V gene has CDR1 SGHDT and CDR2 YYEEEE. CDR3 length: 19 residues. TCRdb's table, derived via immunoSEQ multiplex PCR, lists solely in-frame clones and lacks some. The profile shows approximately 2.5 million clones, just over 90% of them singletons. The sample consisted of naive CD4+ T cells sorted from blood. Indicated subset: CD45RA+ positively selected. The clonotype comes from a man between 18 and 29 years old in good health. The genes are TRBV5-6 and TRBJ1-6; D might be TRBD1 (5 bases). CDR3 coding DNA: TGTGCCAGCAGCTTCGGGGGACTAAGCTCCGAGTCCTATAATTCACCCCTCCACTTT. Translation gives CASSFGGLSSESYNSPLHF. The full variable domain, completed using reference TRBV5-6 and TRBJ1-6, is DAGVTQSPTHLIKTRGQQVTLRCSPKSGHDTVSWYQQALGQGPQFIFQYYEEEERQRGNFPDRFSGHQFPNYSSELNVNALLLGDSALYLCASSFGGLSSESYNSPLHFGNGTRLTVT.